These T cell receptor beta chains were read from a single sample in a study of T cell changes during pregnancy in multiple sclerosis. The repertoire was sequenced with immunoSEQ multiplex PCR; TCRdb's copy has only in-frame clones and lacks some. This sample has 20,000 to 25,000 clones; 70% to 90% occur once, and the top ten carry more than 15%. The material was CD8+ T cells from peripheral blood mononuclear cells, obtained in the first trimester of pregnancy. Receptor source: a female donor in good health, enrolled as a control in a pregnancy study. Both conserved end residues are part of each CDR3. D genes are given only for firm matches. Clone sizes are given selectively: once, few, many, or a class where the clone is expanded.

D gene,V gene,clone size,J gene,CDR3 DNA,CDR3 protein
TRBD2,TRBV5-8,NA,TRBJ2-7,TGTGCCAGCAGCTTTAGGACTAGCGGATACTACGAGCAGTACTTC,CASSFRTSGYYEQYF
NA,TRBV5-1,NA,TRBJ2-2,TGCGCCAGCAGCTTCCTTGAACACTTACTAGTCGGAGAGCCTAACACCGGGGAGCTGTTTTTT,CASSFLEHLLVGEPNTGELFF
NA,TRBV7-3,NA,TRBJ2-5,TGTGCCAGCAGGTTATCGGGACTCCAAGAGACCCAGTACTTC,CASRLSGLQETQYF
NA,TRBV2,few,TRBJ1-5,TGTGCCAGCAGTGAAAGTGTGGGAACAGGCTATCAGCCCCAGCATTTT,CASSESVGTGYQPQHF
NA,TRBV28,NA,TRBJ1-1,TGTGCCAGCAGTCCGACACCCGGAGGTGAAGCTTTCTTT,CASSPTPGGEAFF
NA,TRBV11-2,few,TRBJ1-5,TGTGCCAGCAGCTTAGATCCAGGGCCCTCTCCAAATCAGCCCCAGCATTTT,CASSLDPGPSPNQPQHF
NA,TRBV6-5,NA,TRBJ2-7,TGTGCCAGCAGTTACGCAGGAGGCCCCCCCTACGAGCAGTACTTC,CASSYAGGPPYEQYF
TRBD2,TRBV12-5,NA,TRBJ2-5,TGTGCTAGTGGTACCCCCTTTGCGGGGGGGCCCGTTCTCCAAGAGACCCAGTACTTC,CASGTPFAGGPVLQETQYF
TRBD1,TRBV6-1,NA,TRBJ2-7,TGTGCCAGCAGTGGAGGGACAGCATCCTACGAGCAGTACTTC,CASSGGTASYEQYF
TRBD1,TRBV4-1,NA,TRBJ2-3,TGCGCCAGCAGCCATCCGCCGGGACAGGGGGCGACAGCGGGGATCACAGATACGCAGTATTTT,CASSHPPGQGATAGITDTQYF
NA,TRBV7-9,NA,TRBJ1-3,TGTGCCAGCAGCTTAACTGTCCAGGCACCCCCAAACACCATATATTTT,CASSLTVQAPPNTIYF
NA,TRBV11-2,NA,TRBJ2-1,TGTGCCAGCAGCTTAGGGCCTCAACGAGGATACAATGAGCAGTTCTTC,CASSLGPQRGYNEQFF
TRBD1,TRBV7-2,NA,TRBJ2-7,TGTGCCAGCAGCGATACCGGGACAGGGGCTGACGAGCAGTACTTC,CASSDTGTGADEQYF
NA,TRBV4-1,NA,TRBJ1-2,TGCGCCAGCAGCCAAACAGACCGGGACATCCGGGGCTACACCTTC,CASSQTDRDIRGYTF
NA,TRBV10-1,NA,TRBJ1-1,TGCGCCAGCAGTGACCGGGGACTTCTTCTTGAAGCTTTCTTT,CASSDRGLLLEAFF
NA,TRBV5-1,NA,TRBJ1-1,TGCGCCAGCAGCACCGGGGGGAAAGAAGCTTTCTTT,CASSTGGKEAFF
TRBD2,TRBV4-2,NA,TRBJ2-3,TGTGCCAGCAGCCAATCTCTCTCTAGCGGGGGGGGTCGCACAGATACGCAGTATTTT,CASSQSLSSGGGRTDTQYF
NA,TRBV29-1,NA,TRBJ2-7,TGCAGCGGCCTTGGGGGGTCGAGACCCTACGAGCAGTACTTC,CSGLGGSRPYEQYF
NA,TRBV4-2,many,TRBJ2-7,TGTGCCAGCAGCCAATTCCAGGGCTACGAGCAGTACTTC,CASSQFQGYEQYF
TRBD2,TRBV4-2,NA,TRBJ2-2,TGTGCCAGCAGCCAAGGGGTAGCGGGGGGGATGAACACCGGGGAGCTGTTTTTT,CASSQGVAGGMNTGELFF
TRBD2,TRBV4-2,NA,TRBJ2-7,TGTGCCAGCAGCCAGGACGGGACTAGCGGGAGTTACGAGCAGTACTTC,CASSQDGTSGSYEQYF
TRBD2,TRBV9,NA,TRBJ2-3,TGTGCCAGCAGCATACAGCGGGGGGGCCTGACAGATACGCAGTATTTT,CASSIQRGGLTDTQYF
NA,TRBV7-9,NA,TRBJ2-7,TGTGCCAGCAGCTGGGGGGGCGACGAGCAGTACTTC,CASSWGGDEQYF
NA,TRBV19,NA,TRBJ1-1,TGTGCCAGTAGTACTTACCGGACGGACCGGGGGACTGAAGCTTTCTTT,CASSTYRTDRGTEAFF
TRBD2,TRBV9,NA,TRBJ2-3,TGTGCCAGCAGCGTAGGACTAGCCTTCACAGATACGCAGTATTTT,CASSVGLAFTDTQYF
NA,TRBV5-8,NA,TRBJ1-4,TGTGCCAGCAGCTTGAGCGAAAAACTGTTTTTT,CASSLSEKLFF
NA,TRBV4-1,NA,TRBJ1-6,TGCGCCAGCAGCCCTACAGGGTGGATCCCCTATAATTCACCCCTCCACTTT,CASSPTGWIPYNSPLHF
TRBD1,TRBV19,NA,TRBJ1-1,TGTGCCAGTAGTACAAGGACAGGAAACACTGAAGCTTTCTTT,CASSTRTGNTEAFF
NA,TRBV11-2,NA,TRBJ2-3,TGTGCCAGCACCGTAAGGACATCGGATACGCAGTATTTT,CASTVRTSDTQYF
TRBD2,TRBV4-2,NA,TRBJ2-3,TGTGCCAGCAGCCAAGAAATGGCGGGGGGTGGCACAGATACGCAGTATTTT,CASSQEMAGGGTDTQYF